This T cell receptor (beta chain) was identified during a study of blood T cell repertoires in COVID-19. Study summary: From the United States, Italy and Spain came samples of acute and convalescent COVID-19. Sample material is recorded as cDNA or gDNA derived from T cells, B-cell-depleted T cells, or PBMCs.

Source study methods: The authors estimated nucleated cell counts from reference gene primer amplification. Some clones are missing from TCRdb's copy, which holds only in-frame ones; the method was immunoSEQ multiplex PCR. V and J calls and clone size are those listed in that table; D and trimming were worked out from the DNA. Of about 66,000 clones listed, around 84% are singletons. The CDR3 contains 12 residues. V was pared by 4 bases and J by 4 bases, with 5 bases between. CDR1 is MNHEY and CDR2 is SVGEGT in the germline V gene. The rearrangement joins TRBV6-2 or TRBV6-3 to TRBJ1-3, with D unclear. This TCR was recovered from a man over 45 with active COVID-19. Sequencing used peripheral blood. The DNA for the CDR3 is TGTGCCAGCAGTTCGACAGGAAACACCATATATTTT. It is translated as CASSSTGNTIYF.